The rows below give T cell receptor beta chains drawn from one sample of a study of molecular identifiers for immune sequencing clone quantification. TCRdb passed the PCR reads through MiXCR, listing each CDR3 protein once. Of around 480,000 distinct CDR3 sequences in the sample, 20% to 25% are singletons; the top ten hold approximately 0.84%. The sample consisted of naive CD8+ T cells from blood, with Jurkat cell RNA spiked in. These receptors all come from a human donor in good health. Some libraries in this study had Jurkat cell RNA spiked in. Each CDR3 is given with its conserved first and last residue. Fields, in order: clone size, D gene, V gene, J gene, CDR3 DNA, CDR3 protein. A D gene is named only where the DNA matches it firmly. Part of the rows lack a size; the others show once, few, many or a class for expanded clones.

few	-	TRBV27	TRBJ2-7	TGTGCCAGCAGTTTGAACACCCCAAGAGGCGCCTCCTACGAGCAGTACTTC	CASSLNTPRGASYEQYF
-	-	TRBV30	TRBJ1-1	TGTGCCTGGAGTGGACAGGACTTGGGAATGTTCTTT	CAWSGQDLGMFF
-	-	TRBV27	TRBJ2-3	TGTGCCAGCGGCAATTGGCCGGGCCCTAGAAGGACAGATACGCAGTATTTT	CASGNWPGPRRTDTQYF
many	-	TRBV20-1	TRBJ1-1	TGCAGTGCCGACGGAACCTTTGGCACTGAAGCTTTCTTT	CSADGTFGTEAFF
few	-	TRBV12-3/TRBV12-4	TRBJ2-1	TGTGCCAGCCGGGACAACTCCTACAATGAGCAGTTCTTC	CASRDNSYNEQFF
few	-	TRBV12-3/TRBV12-4	TRBJ2-7	TGTGCCAGCAGTTTAGCGGACAAAGCCTACGAGCAGTACTTC	CASSLADKAYEQYF
few	TRBD1	TRBV7-9	TRBJ2-5	TGTGCCAGCAGCCCCTCCACGGACAGGGGGCAAGAGACCCAGTACTTC	CASSPSTDRGQETQYF
few	-	TRBV12-3/TRBV12-4	TRBJ2-3	TGTGCCAGCACCCCCGACGATGATACGCAGTATTTT	CASTPDDDTQYF
few	TRBD1	TRBV6-2/TRBV6-3	TRBJ2-7	TGTGCCAGCAGTTACTCCCGGACAGGGTTGACCTACGAGCAGTACTTC	CASSYSRTGLTYEQYF
many	-	TRBV7-9	TRBJ2-2	TGTGCCAGCAGCCCCCCCGGGACATCCGGGGAGCTGTTTTTT	CASSPPGTSGELFF
many	TRBD2	TRBV30	TRBJ2-1	TGTGCCTGGAGACTAGCGGGGAGTGAGCAGTTCTTC	CAWRLAGSEQFF
-	-	TRBV19	TRBJ2-1	TGTGCCAGTAAGATTGGCAGGGGTTACAATGAGCAGTTCTTC	CASKIGRGYNEQFF
-	-	TRBV25-1	TRBJ2-6	TGTGCCAGCAGTGAATTTGAAAGCTCTGGGGCCAACGTCCTGACTTTC	CASSEFESSGANVLTF
many	-	TRBV7-9	TRBJ2-5	TGTGCCAGCAGCACCAGCCTCGGGTACCAAGAGACCCAGTACTTC	CASSTSLGYQETQYF